The 11 T cell receptor beta chains presented below share a single source sample, sequenced in a study of blood T cell repertoires in COVID-19. Clones were read by immunoSEQ multiplex PCR, and TCRdb kept only the in-frame ones, dropping some. The table has over 200,000 clones, about 85% seen once. Sequencing was carried out using PBMCs or T cells enriched from blood (not recorded which). Receptor source: a man in his forties or fifties who had recovered from COVID-19.

The chain's CDR3 is CASDRGRYEQYF. For the CDR3, the DNA is TGTGCCAGCGACAGGGGGAGGTACGAGCAGTACTTC. The rearrangement links TRBV6-5 to TRBJ2-7, with 9 bases fitting TRBD1. CDR3 length: 12 amino acids. J gave up 4 bases and V 8 bases, and 3 bases lay outside the gene matches. Germline V CDR1 and CDR2: MNHEY, SVGAGI.

V usage is TRBV3-1 (or the pseudogene TRBV3-2) and J usage is TRBJ1-3, with TRBD1 matching over 12 bases. The J segment lost 10 bases and the V segment lost 6 bases, leaving 10 bases of the junction unmatched. Germline V gene lookup returns CDR1 LGHDT and CDR2 YNNKEL (reference sequence). CDR3 size: 15 residues. In DNA form, the CDR3 reads TGTGCCAGCAGTCCGGGACAGGGGGCTAGGATTACCATATATTTT. This codes for CASSPGQGARITIYF.

Only a few counts were recorded for this clone. The CDR3 DNA is TGTGCCAGCAGTTTATCAGGGTTCAATGAGCAGTTCTTC. Translating it yields CASSLSGFNEQFF. J is TRBJ2-1 and V is TRBV6-2 or TRBV6-3; a weak D match, TRBD1 (5 bases). The CDR3 has 13 amino acids. Trimming took off 4 bases at V and 6 bases at J, with 10 bases between the two ends. CDR1 MNHEY and CDR2 SVGEGT come from the germline V gene.

This sequence joins TRBV19 and TRBJ1-1, with a weak D call TRBD1 (6 bases). The V end was cut by 5 bases, the J end by 2 bases, with 9 bases between. The CDR3 runs 13 residues. From germline, CDR1 is LNHDA and CDR2 SQIVND (reference sequence). In nucleotides, the CDR3 is TGTGCCAGTAGTGAACAGGGCAACACTGAAGCTTTCTTT. The encoded protein is CASSEQGNTEAFF.

With respect to this clone: The sample contains more than one DNA sequence encoding this CDR3. This rearrangement joins TRBV6-5 to TRBJ2-3, with a weak D call TRBD1 (8 bases). Germline CDR1 and CDR2: MNHEY and SVGAGI. The CDR3 loop spans 14 amino acids. V shed 8 bases and J shed 4 bases, with 16 bases lying between them. Here the CDR3 reads CASRGTGGADTQYF. CDR3 DNA: TGTGCCAGCCGCGGAACAGGGGGGGCAGATACGCAGTATTTT.

The chain links TRBV10-3 to TRBJ1-5; 8 bases match TRBD1. The CDR3 consists of 13 residues. The V gene's germline CDR1 is ENHRY and CDR2 SYGVKD. The V gene end was trimmed by 10 bases and the J gene end by 7 bases; junction bases not matched to a gene: 9. The CDR3 is CATLDRVDQPQHF. Written as DNA, the CDR3 is TGTGCCACCTTGGACAGGGTGGACCAGCCCCAGCATTTT.

The chain uses TRBV27 and TRBJ2-1; 7 positions match TRBD1. V gave up 0 bases and J gave up 4 bases; unmatched junction bases: 3. This CDR3 has 15 residues. Germline CDR1 and CDR2: MNHEY and SMNVEV (reference sequence). CDR3 coding DNA: TGTGCCAGCAGTTTATCCTGGGACAGATACAATGAGCAGTTCTTC. Protein sequence: CASSLSWDRYNEQFF.

V and J are TRBV7-8 and TRBJ2-5; D call uncertain. The germline V gene encodes CDR1 SGHVS and CDR2 FQNEAQ. This CDR3 spans 12 amino acids. Trimming left V 5 bases short and J 2 bases short, with 6 bases between. This chain's CDR3 is CASSPQQETQYF. Here the CDR3 DNA reads TGTGCCAGCAGCCCACAGCAAGAGACCCAGTACTTC.

The chain couples TRBV7-3 to TRBJ2-2, with 15 bases that match TRBD2. This CDR3 is built from 18 residues. In germline, CDR1 is SGHTA, CDR2 FQGTGA. The J segment lost 1 base and the V segment lost 0 bases, leaving 0 bases of the junction unmatched. The CDR3 nucleotides are TGTGCCAGCAGCTTAACGGGACTAGCGGGAGGGAACACCGGGGAGCTGTTTTTT. It codes for CASSLTGLAGGNTGELFF.

The rearrangement uses TRBV4-2 and TRBJ2-2; 11 bases line up with TRBD1. CDR3 length: 16 residues. The junction had 4 bases not matched to a gene; V was cut back by 0 bases and J by 7 bases. Germline CDR1 reads LGHNA; CDR2 reads YNFKEQ. The CDR3: CASSQDMDRGLGELFF. CDR3 nucleotide sequence: TGTGCCAGCAGCCAAGATATGGACAGGGGGCTCGGGGAGCTGTTTTTT.

The chain uses TRBV12-3 or TRBV12-4 and TRBJ2-1; D not certain. V was trimmed by 5 bases and J by 4 bases, leaving 6 bases between them. The CDR3 contains 12 residues. CDR3 DNA: TGTGCCAGCAGTCGACTGTACAATGAGCAGTTCTTC. Translated, it gives CASSRLYNEQFF.